The source of this TCR beta chain is a study of blood T cell repertoires in COVID-19. At the level of the study: Samples came from the United States, Italy and Spain, spanning acute and convalescent COVID-19. T cells, B-cell-depleted T cells, or PBMCs supplied cDNA or gDNA.

Per the study methods: Estimated nucleated cell counts came from reference gene primer amplification. The table came from immunoSEQ multiplex PCR; TCRdb's copy has only in-frame clones and leaves some out. V and J calls and clone size are as listed in that table; D and trimming were resolved from the DNA. The top ten clones hold 15% to 20% of a sample with 15,000 or so clones, 70% to 90% of them seen once. In germline, CDR1 is SGHVS, CDR2 FQNEAQ. V was shortened by 5 bases and J by 3 bases, with 19 bases between the two germline ends. The CDR3 runs 16 residues. What was sequenced was peripheral blood. This chain uses TRBV7-8 with TRBJ2-5; D possibly matches TRBD1 or TRBD2 (6 bases each). The receptor comes from a human donor in a cohort sampled during active COVID-19. CDR3 nucleotide sequence: TGTGCCAGCAGCCGGACAGTTACGACGGGGGAAGAGACCCAGTACTTC. It translates to CASSRTVTTGEETQYF.